Each of the 17 T cell receptor beta chains below was sequenced from the same sample in a study of spatial heterogeneity in lung cancer. Via MiXCR, TCRdb re-called the 5' RACE reads, giving one row per CDR3 protein. This sample yields 4,000 or so distinct CDR3 sequences, of which over 20% are seen a single time; around 23% belongs to the top ten. The time point denotes: sample taken at primary tumor resection. TCRs were sequenced from unsorted whole RNA of tumor, nontumor lung or PBMC. The sequencing here drew on normal lung tissue next to the tumor, taken at surgery. The receptors shown here come from a female donor with early-stage non-small cell lung cancer.

V usage is TRBV5-1 and J usage is TRBJ2-2; 9 nucleotides align to TRBD2. Germline CDR1 and CDR2: SGHRS and YFSETQ. The CDR3 has 19 residues. Germline trimming cut 4 bases from V and 2 bases from J; bases unmatched to any gene: 15. CDR3 in amino acids: CASSLRPGLADPNTGELFF. In DNA, the CDR3 is TGCGCCAGCAGCCTGCGGCCGGGACTAGCCGACCCCAACACCGGGGAGCTGTTTTTT.

In this sample, this clonotype is hyperexpanded. Here the CDR3 reads CAISEADRRETQYF. In nucleotides, the CDR3 is TGTGCCATCAGTGAAGCGGACAGGAGGGAGACCCAGTACTTC. The rearrangement links TRBV10-3 to TRBJ2-5; TRBD1 agrees at 7 bases. The CDR3 extends over 14 amino acids. Germline values: CDR1 ENHRY, CDR2 SYGVKD. J was trimmed by 5 bases and V by 3 bases; bases with no gene match: 6.

The V call is TRBV20-1, the J call TRBJ2-5; possibly TRBD1 or TRBD2 for D (5 bases each). CDR3 size: 13 residues. V shed 5 bases and J shed 4 bases, with 14 bases lying between them. The germline V gene has CDR1 DFQATT and CDR2 SNEGSKA (reference sequence). The CDR3 nucleotides are TGCAGTGCTCTGGGGGAGTCTGGAGAGACCCAGTACTTC. Encoded protein: CSALGESGETQYF.

In its sample, this clonotype is medium-sized. V usage is TRBV20-1 and J usage is TRBJ2-1; tentative D call: TRBD2 (6 bases). Per the germline V gene, CDR1 is DFQATT and CDR2 is SNEGSKA (reference sequence). Trimming cost V 6 bases and J 7 bases, with 13 bases left between them. There are 12 residues in the CDR3. This CDR3 is CSATGLLNEQFF. The CDR3 coding sequence is TGCAGTGCCACGGGACTCCTGAATGAGCAGTTCTTC.

This clonotype was counted at least ten times. This chain connects TRBV20-1 to TRBJ2-4; possibly TRBD1 or TRBD2 for D (5 bases each). The ends were cut back, 3 bases at V and 5 bases at J, with 11 bases in the middle. The CDR3 has 13 residues. Germline-derived CDR1 and CDR2 are DFQATT and SNEGSKA (reference sequence). The CDR3 DNA follows: TGCAGTGCTAGGGTAGTGGGGGAAAACATTCAGTACTTC. It codes for CSARVVGENIQYF.

This clonotype is categorized as large (0.1 to 1%). The chain combines TRBV6-5 with TRBJ1-4; D unclear. The CDR3 extends over 15 amino acids. Between the trimmed V and J ends, which lost 2 bases and 0 bases, there was a span of 7 bases. Germline CDR1 MNHEY, CDR2 SVGAGI. The chain's CDR3 is CASSYEGATNEKLFF. CDR3 bases: TGTGCCAGCAGTTACGAGGGAGCAACTAATGAAAAACTGTTTTTT.

V gene TRBV7-8 combines with J gene TRBJ1-5, with 8 nucleotides matching TRBD1. V shed 5 bases, J shed 6 bases, and the junction held 6 bases outside the gene matches. This CDR3 spans 14 amino acids. Germline CDR1 is SGHVS and CDR2 is FQNEAQ. The CDR3 spells CASSPGQGSQPQHF. Here the CDR3 DNA reads TGTGCCAGCAGCCCCGGACAGGGCAGTCAGCCCCAGCATTTT.

By sample fraction, this clonotype is medium-sized. The CDR3 sequence is CASSSLASNTDTQYF. CDR3 coding DNA: TGTGCCAGCAGTTCGCTAGCGTCCAACACAGATACGCAGTATTTT. The rearrangement uses TRBV2 and TRBJ2-3; perhaps TRBD2 as D (6 bases). The CDR3 runs to 15 residues. Deletions cut 5 bases from V and 2 bases from J, with 14 bases between. Germline CDR1 is SNHLY and CDR2 is FYNNEI. The full variable domain, with the rest looked up from reference TRBV2 and TRBJ2-3, is EPEVTQTPSHQVTQMGQEVILRCVPISNHLYFYWYRQILGQKVEFLVSFYNNEISEKSEIFDDQFSVERPDGSNFTLKIRSTKLEDSAMYFCASSSLASNTDTQYFGPGTRLTVL.

This clonotype was seen repeatedly, ten times or more. This sequence joins TRBV27 and TRBJ2-7; 10 bases align to TRBD2. Germline V gene data show CDR1 as MNHEY and CDR2 as SMNVEV (reference sequence). V was pared by 5 bases and J by 6 bases, with 4 bases of the junction left unmatched. The CDR3 is 13 amino acids. The chain's CDR3 is CASSHGTSAEQYF. The CDR3 DNA follows: TGTGCCAGCAGTCACGGGACTAGCGCCGAGCAGTACTTC.

By sample share, this clonotype is medium-sized. This rearrangement joins TRBV18 to TRBJ1-5; D call uncertain. CDR1 KGHSH and CDR2 LQKENI come from the germline V gene. This CDR3 has 15 amino acids. V was trimmed by 2 bases and J by 6 bases, leaving 14 bases between them. CDR3 coding DNA: TGTGCCAGCTCACCAGCTCCGGAGGCGGGTCAGCCCCAGCATTTT. It specifies CASSPAPEAGQPQHF.

This chain joins TRBV10-1 and TRBJ2-1; 8 nucleotides line up with TRBD1. V shed 4 bases and J 9 bases; nucleotides not matched to a gene: 8. The germline CDR1 and CDR2 sequences are WNHNN and SYGVQD (reference sequence). The CDR3 sequence is 14 residues long. The CDR3 DNA follows: TGCGCCAGCAGTGTTATCAAAGGGACAGGTGAGCAGTTCTTC. This codes for CASSVIKGTGEQFF.

This clonotype qualifies as medium-sized (0.01 to 0.1%). The chain has TRBV7-2 and TRBJ2-7, with TRBD2 matching over 10 bases. CDR1 and CDR2 from the germline V gene are SGHTA and FQGNSA. The V gene end was trimmed by 1 base and the J gene end by 0 bases; junction bases not matched to a gene: 9. The length of the CDR3 is 18 residues. The CDR3 spells CASSLGLRIAGGSYEQYF. CDR3 in DNA: TGTGCCAGCAGCTTAGGCCTCCGTATAGCGGGGGGCTCCTACGAGCAGTACTTC.

This clonotype was recorded many times. The chain combines TRBV25-1 with TRBJ2-7; D perhaps matches TRBD1 (6 bases). Germline V gene lookup returns CDR1 MGHDK and CDR2 SYGVNS. CDR3 length equals 14 residues. V was clipped by 2 bases and J by 4 bases, with 12 bases between them. The CDR3 is CASSEETGAYEQYF. Written as DNA, the CDR3 is TGTGCCAGCAGTGAAGAGACAGGCGCATACGAGCAGTACTTC.

This chain joins TRBV21-1 and TRBJ2-7; TRBD2 reflects the table's D call only, with no check against the DNA. TRBV21-1 constitutes a pseudogene. The CDR3 extends over 12 amino acids. CDR3 amino acids: CVSSKGGDEQYF. CDR3 nucleotide sequence: TGTGTCAGCAGCAAGGGAGGTGACGAGCAGTACTTC.

This clonotype was picked up a small number of times. The chain links TRBV7-2 to TRBJ1-1; no reliable D call. The CDR3 spans 14 residues. V lost 0 bases, J lost 6 bases, and 11 bases lay in between. Germline CDR1 reads SGHTA; CDR2 reads FQGNSA. CDR3 nucleotides: TGTGCCAGCAGCTTAGCTCTGGCCACGGCTGAAGCTTTCTTT. Protein: CASSLALATAEAFF.

By its share, this clonotype is medium-sized. This chain connects TRBV7-2 to TRBJ2-5; D is unresolved. The CDR3 is 13 amino acids. Germline assignment: CDR1 SGHTA and CDR2 FQGNSA. The V end lost 3 bases, the J end lost 3 bases, and 8 bases lay between the germline ends. The CDR3 bases are TGTGCCAGCAGCTTTTTATCAGAAGAGACCCAGTACTTC. It encodes CASSFLSEETQYF.

This clonotype appeared many times. The rearrangement uses TRBV9 and TRBJ2-3; D may be TRBD1 (5 bases). Trimming pared 3 bases from V and 3 bases from J, leaving 14 bases between. CDR3 length: 15 amino acids. CDR1 SGDLS and CDR2 YYNGEE come from the germline V gene. CDR3 coding DNA: TGTGCCAGCAGCGAGAAAGGGGCTGGGACAGATACGCAGTATTTT. Encoded protein: CASSEKGAGTDTQYF.